This T cell receptor (beta chain) was captured by sequencing in a study of cytomegalovirus exposure and HLA in healthy donors. Notes on the study in general: It was approximately 150 TCR beta chains that were listed as cytomegalovirus-associated. The TCR clusters that emerged in the first cohort tended, a later analysis found, to co-occur in the 120 or so validation repertoires. Both high specificity and high sensitivity reportedly marked the classifier's diagnosis of cytomegalovirus status. Most TCR sequences showed up rarely, but some public TCRs showed up in many donors.

V lost 6 bases, J lost 3 bases, and 8 bases stayed unmatched. The CDR3 runs 15 residues. CDR1 is LNHDA and CDR2 is SQIVND in the germline V gene (reference sequence). TCRdb's copy holds only in-frame clones and misses some; the assay was immunoSEQ multiplex PCR. The sample contains some 170,000 clones, about nine tenths of which appear only once. About this clone itself: Its antigen is unknown.

What was sequenced was PBMCs. The TCR sequence derives from a woman under 30 in good health and CMV-seropositive. The rearrangement uses TRBV19 and TRBJ2-1; 7 nucleotides match TRBD1. DNA of the CDR3: TGTGCCAGTAGGTTGACAGGGCCAGGCTACAATGAGCAGTTCTTC. It translates to CASRLTGPGYNEQFF.